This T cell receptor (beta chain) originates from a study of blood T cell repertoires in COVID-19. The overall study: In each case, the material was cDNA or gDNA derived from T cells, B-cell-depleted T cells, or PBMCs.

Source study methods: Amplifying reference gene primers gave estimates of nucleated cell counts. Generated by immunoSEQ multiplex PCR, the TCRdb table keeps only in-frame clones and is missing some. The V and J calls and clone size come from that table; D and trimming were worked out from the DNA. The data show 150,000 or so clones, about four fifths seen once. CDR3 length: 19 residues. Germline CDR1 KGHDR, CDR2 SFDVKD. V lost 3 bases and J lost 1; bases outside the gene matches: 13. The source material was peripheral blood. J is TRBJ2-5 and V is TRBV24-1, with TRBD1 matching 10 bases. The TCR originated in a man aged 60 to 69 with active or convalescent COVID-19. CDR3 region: CATSDPRPGQGLSQETQYF. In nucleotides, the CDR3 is TGTGCCACCAGTGATCCCCGGCCGGGACAGGGGTTGTCCCAAGAGACCCAGTACTTC.